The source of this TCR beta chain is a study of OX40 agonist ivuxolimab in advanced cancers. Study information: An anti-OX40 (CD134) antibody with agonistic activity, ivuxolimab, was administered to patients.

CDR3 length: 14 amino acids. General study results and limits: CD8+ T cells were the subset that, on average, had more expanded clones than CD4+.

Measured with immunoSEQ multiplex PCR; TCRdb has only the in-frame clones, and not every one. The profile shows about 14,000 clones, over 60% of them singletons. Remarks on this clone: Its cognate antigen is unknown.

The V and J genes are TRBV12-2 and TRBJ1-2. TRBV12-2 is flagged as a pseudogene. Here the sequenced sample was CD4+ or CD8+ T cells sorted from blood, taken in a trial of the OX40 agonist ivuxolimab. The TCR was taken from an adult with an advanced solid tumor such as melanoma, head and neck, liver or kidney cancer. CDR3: CASRLGSSNYGYTF. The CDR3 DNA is TGTGCAAGTCGCTTGGGGAGTTCTAACTATGGCTACACCTTC.